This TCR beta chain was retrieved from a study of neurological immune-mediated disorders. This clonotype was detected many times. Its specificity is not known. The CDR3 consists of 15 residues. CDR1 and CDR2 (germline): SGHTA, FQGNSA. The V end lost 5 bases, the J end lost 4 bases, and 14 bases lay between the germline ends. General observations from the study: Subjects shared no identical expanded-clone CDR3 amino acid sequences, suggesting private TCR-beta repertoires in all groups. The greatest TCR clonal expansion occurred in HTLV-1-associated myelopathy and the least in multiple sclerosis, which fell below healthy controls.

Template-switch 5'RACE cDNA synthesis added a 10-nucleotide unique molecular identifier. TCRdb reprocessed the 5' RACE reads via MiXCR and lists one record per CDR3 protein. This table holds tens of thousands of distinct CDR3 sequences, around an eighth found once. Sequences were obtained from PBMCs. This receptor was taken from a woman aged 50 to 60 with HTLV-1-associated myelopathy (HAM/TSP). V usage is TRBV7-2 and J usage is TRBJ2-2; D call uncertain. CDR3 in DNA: TGTGCCAGCAGCCCAGAATTAGCTCTCACCGGGGAGCTGTTTTTT. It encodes CASSPELALTGELFF.